Sequencing of this T cell receptor (beta chain) was carried out in a study of T cell responses to AZD1222 COVID-19 vaccine. In regard to this clone: What it binds is unknown.

Study-level points and caveats: No day 14 peak samples; only post-peak repertoires were characterized. In a largely white British group with more females than males, clonal diversity was possibly underestimated.

The V segment lost 1 base and the J segment 0 bases; nucleotides outside the gene matches: 8. Germline V CDR1 and CDR2: LGHNA, YSLEER. This CDR3 comprises 17 residues. Libraries were prepared by immunoSEQ multiplex PCR; TCRdb keeps only in-frame clonotypes and omits some of them. Among over 95,000 clones listed, around nine tenths were seen once. V and J are TRBV4-3 and TRBJ2-7, with 8 bases lining up with TRBD2. The sample here was peripheral blood, taken on day 0 of AZD1222 vaccination. The sequence was collected from an adult in good health. This CDR3 reads CASSQVVRGAGSYEQYF. CDR3 nucleotides: TGCGCCAGCAGCCAAGTAGTGCGGGGGGCTGGCTCCTACGAGCAGTACTTC.